A selection of T cell receptor beta chains follows, all from one sample in a study of T cells in Graves' hyperthyroidism and ophthalmopathy. TCRdb reprocessed the multiplex PCR reads via MiXCR and lists one record per CDR3 protein. The sample lists about 340,000 distinct CDR3 sequences, roughly 21% occurring once. The specimen sequenced was blood. These receptors all stem from a woman in her 50s with Graves' hyperthyroidism. The CDR3 runs from the conserved cysteine through the conserved F or W. The D gene is left open where the match is weak. Expanded clones are given a class, and other clones once, few, many or no size at all.

d_gene,v_gene,abundance,j_gene,CDR3aa,CDR3nt
.,TRBV6-5,many,TRBJ2-7,CASSYSAGKGYEQYF,TGTGCCAGCAGTTACTCGGCAGGGAAAGGCTACGAGCAGTACTTC
TRBD1,TRBV30,many,TRBJ1-5,CAWTPGTGGFQPQHF,TGTGCCTGGACTCCCGGGACAGGGGGTTTTCAGCCCCAGCATTTT
.,TRBV5-1,.,TRBJ2-1,CASSQKNEQFF,TGCGCCAGCAGCCAGAAGAATGAGCAGTTCTTC
.,TRBV15,few,TRBJ1-2,CATSRDMGGTYSYTF,TGTGCCACCAGCAGAGATATGGGGGGGACCTATAGCTACACCTTC
.,TRBV12-3/TRBV12-4,many,TRBJ2-1,CASGSRSVGSYNEQFF,TGTGCCAGCGGCTCTCGGTCCGTGGGCTCGTACAATGAGCAGTTCTTC
.,TRBV28,many,TRBJ2-7,CASSLFSRQSREQYF,TGTGCCAGCAGTTTATTCTCCAGACAATCTCGGGAGCAGTACTTC
.,TRBV24-1,many,TRBJ2-1,CATSDSPSGPRNEQFF,TGTGCCACCAGTGATTCCCCTTCTGGGCCCCGCAATGAGCAGTTCTTC
.,TRBV15,.,TRBJ1-5,CATSRSEVGPNQPQHF,TGTGCCACCAGCAGATCTGAAGTTGGGCCCAATCAGCCCCAGCATTTT
.,TRBV6-2/TRBV6-3,many,TRBJ1-2,CASSYWELNYGYTF,TGTGCCAGCAGTTACTGGGAACTAAACTATGGCTACACCTTC
.,TRBV28,once,TRBJ1-6,CASSLWRELPSPLHF,TGTGCCAGCAGTTTATGGAGGGAGCTGCCTTCACCCCTCCACTTT
.,TRBV9,many,TRBJ1-1,CASSADMGNTLEAFF,TGTGCCAGCAGCGCTGACATGGGAAATACACTTGAAGCTTTCTTT
.,TRBV18,few,TRBJ1-3,CASSGGRSGNTIYF,TGTGCCAGCTCGGGGGGCCGCTCTGGAAACACCATATATTTT
.,TRBV7-7,.,TRBJ2-5,CASSRDPGETQYF,TGTGCTAGCAGCCGGGACCCCGGAGAGACCCAGTACTTC
TRBD2,TRBV20-1,many,TRBJ2-3,CSASLSGAGTDTQYF,TGCAGTGCTAGTCTTAGCGGGGCCGGCACAGATACGCAGTATTTT
TRBD1,TRBV28,many,TRBJ1-2,CASILGGAGYGYTF,TGTGCCAGCATTCTAGGGGGCGCGGGCTATGGCTACACCTTC
TRBD1,TRBV6-1,many,TRBJ1-5,CANRPGQGVSNQPQHF,TGTGCCAACCGGCCGGGACAGGGGGTTAGCAATCAGCCCCAGCATTTT
.,TRBV5-1,.,TRBJ2-1,CASSLGAWGQLYNEQFF,TGCGCCAGCAGCTTAGGCGCTTGGGGACAACTCTACAATGAGCAGTTCTTC
.,TRBV6-1,.,TRBJ1-5,CASSGSPSYQPQHF,TGTGCCAGCAGCGGTAGCCCAAGTTATCAGCCCCAGCATTTT
TRBD1,TRBV12-3/TRBV12-4,many,TRBJ2-2,CASTIGTADTGELFF,TGTGCCAGCACCATTGGGACAGCGGACACCGGGGAGCTGTTTTTT
TRBD2,TRBV30,many,TRBJ2-7,CAWSVGTSGYEQYF,TGTGCCTGGAGTGTCGGGACTAGCGGCTACGAGCAGTACTTC
.,TRBV20-1,many,TRBJ2-1,CSARPSYNEQFF,TGCAGTGCTAGACCCAGTTACAATGAGCAGTTCTTC
TRBD2,TRBV3-1,.,TRBJ2-7,CASSQGTSGYTPYEQYF,TGTGCCAGCAGCCAAGGGACTAGCGGGTATACTCCCTACGAGCAGTACTTC
TRBD1,TRBV2,many,TRBJ1-1,CASREQGANTEAFF,TGTGCCAGCAGGGAACAGGGGGCGAACACTGAAGCTTTCTTT
TRBD2,TRBV6-1,many,TRBJ2-1,CASSDWGGPGHNEQFF,TGTGCCAGCAGTGACTGGGGGGGTCCGGGGCACAATGAGCAGTTCTTC
.,TRBV10-1,few,TRBJ2-2,CASSARRVGELFF,TGCGCCAGCAGCGCCCGAAGGGTCGGGGAGCTGTTTTTT
TRBD1,TRBV20-1,many,TRBJ1-1,CSARDRRGPPSFEAEAFF,TGCAGTGCTAGAGATCGCAGGGGGCCCCCCTCCTTCGAGGCTGAAGCTTTCTTT
.,TRBV6-5,many,TRBJ1-3,CASSYSRYGNTIYF,TGTGCCAGCAGTTACTCGAGATATGGAAACACCATATATTTT
.,TRBV19,few,TRBJ1-1,CASSDRMNTEAFF,TGTGCCAGTAGTGACAGGATGAACACTGAAGCTTTCTTT
.,TRBV5-1,few,TRBJ1-4,CARSRQATNEKLFF,TGCGCCAGGAGCCGACAGGCAACTAATGAAAAACTGTTTTTT
TRBD1,TRBV6-1,many,TRBJ2-7,CARYRDRGPYEQHF,TGTGCCAGATACCGGGACAGGGGGCCCTACGAGCAGCACTTC
TRBD2,TRBV20-1,.,TRBJ2-2,CSARIAGNTGELFF,TGCAGTGCTAGAATAGCGGGGAACACCGGGGAGCTGTTTTTT
.,TRBV20-1,few,TRBJ2-2,CSARGATRTPNTGELFF,TGCAGTGCTAGGGGGGCTACTAGGACTCCGAACACCGGGGAGCTGTTTTTT
.,TRBV29-1,.,TRBJ1-2,CSAGGGDDYGYTF,TGCAGCGCGGGGGGGGGCGATGACTATGGCTACACCTTC
.,TRBV2,.,TRBJ2-7,CASSEQLFSYEQYF,TGTGCCAGCAGTGAACAGTTGTTCTCCTACGAGCAGTACTTC
.,TRBV28,many,TRBJ1-3,CASSLSVQPGNTIYF,TGTGCCAGCAGTTTATCGGTCCAACCTGGAAACACCATATATTTT
.,TRBV6-1,many,TRBJ1-5,CASRRQAGHSNQPQHF,TGTGCCAGCAGGCGACAGGCCGGGCATAGCAATCAGCCCCAGCATTTT
TRBD1,TRBV7-8,many,TRBJ2-1,CASSLGQGAGNEQFF,TGTGCCAGCAGCTTGGGACAGGGGGCAGGCAATGAGCAGTTCTTC
.,TRBV6-2/TRBV6-3,few,TRBJ1-5,CASNRAGVDSNQPQHF,TGTGCCAGTAACCGTGCCGGGGTCGATAGCAATCAGCCCCAGCATTTT
TRBD1,TRBV3-1,many,TRBJ1-2,CASSQGGTTGVAGYTF,TGTGCCAGCAGCCAAGGAGGGACTACAGGGGTAGCTGGCTACACCTTC
.,TRBV10-2,many,TRBJ1-1,CASSDRLRGGAFF,TGCGCCAGCAGTGACCGCCTTAGGGGGGGCGCTTTCTTT
.,TRBV12-3/TRBV12-4,many,TRBJ1-6,CASSLAPGSPLHF,TGTGCCAGCAGTTTAGCCCCGGGGTCACCCCTCCACTTT
TRBD2,TRBV29-1,.,TRBJ2-1,CSYLLRGGYNEQFF,TGCAGCTATCTGTTGCGGGGGGGCTACAATGAGCAGTTCTTC
TRBD2,TRBV27,many,TRBJ2-2,CASSLMLGLAPGELFF,TGTGCCAGCAGTTTAATGTTGGGACTAGCGCCCGGGGAGCTGTTTTTT
TRBD1,TRBV18,many,TRBJ1-1,CASSPAGTGFTEAFF,TGTGCCAGCTCACCAGCCGGGACAGGGTTCACTGAAGCTTTCTTT